This entry lists 18 T cell receptor beta chains sequenced from one sample in a study of PD-1 blockade in classical Hodgkin lymphoma. Exposure to brentuximab vedotin varied, and each patient had relapsed following autologous stem cell transplantation. The table came from immunoSEQ multiplex PCR; TCRdb's copy has only in-frame clones and leaves some out. Of tens of thousands of clones listed, about 90% are singletons. The specimen was peripheral blood mononuclear cells (PBMCs), collected at baseline. These TCRs come from a human donor with classical Hodgkin lymphoma.

J is TRBJ2-5 and V is TRBV7-2, with 9 bases that match TRBD1. Germline V gene data show CDR1 as SGHTA and CDR2 as FQGNSA. V lost 1 base and J lost 4; bases outside the gene matches: 4. This CDR3 comprises 15 residues. The CDR3 DNA reads as TGTGCCAGCAGCTTAGGGGGACAGGGTCTAGAGACCCAGTACTTC. Translating gives CASSLGGQGLETQYF.

V and J are TRBV29-1 and TRBJ1-1, with D unresolved. Germline lookup yields CDR1 SQVTM and CDR2 ANQGSEA. The CDR3 loop spans 13 amino acids. V lost 3 bases to trimming and J lost 1 base, with 9 bases between them. The CDR3 nucleotides read TGCAGCGTTGAGGGCGTAGGGAACACTGAAGCTTTCTTT. Translating gives CSVEGVGNTEAFF.

This clone has a handful of counts. In nucleotides, the CDR3 is TGTGCCAGCAGCTTAGCGTGGACAGGTAACACAGATACGCAGTATTTT. Its protein is CASSLAWTGNTDTQYF. The chain joins TRBV7-6 to TRBJ2-3; 7 bases are shared with TRBD1. Trimming took 0 bases from V and 2 from J; bases not matched to a gene: 5. The CDR3 sequence is 16 residues long. Germline V gives CDR1 SGHVS, CDR2 FNYEAQ.

This clone was counted between two and nine times. V gene TRBV7-7 combines with J gene TRBJ2-3; D is tentatively TRBD1 or TRBD2 (5 bases each). The CDR3 runs to 14 residues. Trimming left V 5 bases short and J 5 bases short, with 14 bases between. Germline V gene data show CDR1 as SSHAT and CDR2 as FNYEAQ (reference sequence). The CDR3, as DNA: TGTGCCAGCAGCCCAGGGACCAGCGTAGATACGCAGTATTTT. Translation: CASSPGTSVDTQYF.

The chain links TRBV28 to TRBJ1-2; D perhaps matches TRBD1 (5 bases). This CDR3 comprises 13 residues. CDR1 is MDHEN and CDR2 is SYDVKM in the germline V gene. Trimming removed 6 bases at V and 4 bases at J, with 12 bases between. CDR3: CASRPGPLYGYTF. CDR3 DNA: TGTGCCAGCAGGCCGGGACCCCTCTATGGCTACACCTTC.

This clone was found a few times. Germline is not matched at one junction end, which may reflect a read error. The chain employs TRBV7-8 and TRBJ2-5, with 9 positions matching TRBD1. The CDR3 loop spans 16 amino acids. Germline V CDR1 and CDR2: SGHVS, FQNEAQ. The CDR3 loop reads CAGSALQGASGETQYF. CDR3 in DNA: TGTGCCGGCAGCGCCCTACAGGGGGCTAGCGGAGAGACCCAGTACTTC. The full variable domain, with the rest looked up from reference TRBV7-8 and TRBJ2-5, is GAGVSQSPRYKVAKRGQDVALRCDPISGHVSLFWYQQALGQGPEFLTYFQNEAQLDKSGLPSDRFFAERPEGSVSTLKIQRTQQEDSAVYLCAGSALQGASGETQYFGPGTRLLVL.

The V and J genes are TRBV6-1 and TRBJ1-2; a possible D gene is TRBD1 (5 bases). V gave up 4 bases and J gave up 1 base, with 13 bases separating them. Germline V lookup: CDR1 MNHNS, CDR2 SASEGT. This CDR3 is 15 amino acids long. The CDR3 spells CASSAPQRGNYGYTF. CDR3 bases: TGTGCCAGCAGTGCCCCCCAGAGGGGTAACTATGGCTACACCTTC.

The CDR3 is CAWDLATPGELFF. CDR3 sequence (DNA): TGTGCCTGGGATCTAGCGACCCCCGGGGAGCTGTTTTTT. J is TRBJ2-2 and V is TRBV30; tentative D call: TRBD2 (6 bases). Germline CDR1 GTSNPN, CDR2 SVGIG (reference sequence). The CDR3 is 13 residues long. V was trimmed by 5 bases and J by 6 bases, leaving 13 bases between them.

The rearrangement links TRBV9 to TRBJ1-2, with D possibly being TRBD1 (6 bases). Trimming took 1 base from V and 8 from J, leaving 12 bases between them. The CDR3 runs to 13 residues. The V gene's germline CDR1 is SGDLS and CDR2 YYNGEE. Here the CDR3 reads CASSVLGAGGYTF. In nucleotides, the CDR3 is TGTGCCAGCAGCGTACTGGGGGCGGGCGGCTACACCTTC.

The CDR3 region has the DNA TGTGCCAGCTCACCAGGTCCGCAGGGCTCCTACGAGCAGTACTTC. Protein product: CASSPGPQGSYEQYF. The rearrangement joins TRBV18 to TRBJ2-7; a possible D gene is TRBD1 (5 bases). Trimming removed 2 bases at V and 0 bases at J, with 11 bases between. The V gene's germline CDR1 is KGHSH and CDR2 LQKENI. The CDR3 length is 15 residues.

This chain uses TRBV7-3 with TRBJ2-1; 8 nucleotides line up with TRBD2. Germline lookup yields CDR1 SGHTA and CDR2 FQGTGA. The CDR3 sequence is 15 residues long. J was trimmed by 7 bases and V by 5 bases; bases with no gene match: 10. CDR3 residues: CASSLSGIGRNEQFF. CDR3 bases: TGTGCCAGCAGCCTTAGCGGGATCGGGAGGAATGAGCAGTTCTTC. Filled out from reference TRBV7-3 and TRBJ2-1, the complete variable domain reads GAGVSQTPSNKVTEKGKYVELRCDPISGHTALYWYRQSLGQGPEFLIYFQGTGAADDSGLPNDRFFAVRPEGSVSTLKIQRTERGDSAVYLCASSLSGIGRNEQFFGPGTRLTVL.

This clone came up a few times. The chain has TRBV13 and TRBJ2-7; 8 bases match TRBD2. Trimming cost V 5 bases and J 2 bases; bases outside gene matches: 11. CDR1 PRHDT and CDR2 FYEKMQ come from the germline V gene (reference sequence). The CDR3 covers 16 residues. For the CDR3, the DNA is TGTGCCAGCAGCCGCAGTGGACTAGCAACAGCCTACGAGCAGTACTTC. Encoded protein: CASSRSGLATAYEQYF.

The chain couples TRBV5-6 to TRBJ2-2; D gene unclear. Germline CDR1 SGHDT, CDR2 YYEEEE. This CDR3 is built from 15 residues. Trimming shortened V by 0 bases and J by 2 bases, and 8 bases separated the two germline ends. The CDR3 loop reads CASSLVPTNTGELFF. DNA for the CDR3: TGTGCCAGCAGCTTGGTGCCTACCAACACCGGGGAGCTGTTTTTT.

The V gene is TRBV5-4, the J gene TRBJ2-3; TRBD2 is a possible D gene (5 bases). The CDR3 covers 14 residues. V dropped 5 bases and J dropped 0 bases, with 10 bases sitting between them. Per germline, CDR1 SGHNT and CDR2 YYREEE (reference sequence). CDR3 loop: CASREDRSTDTQYF. CDR3 DNA: TGTGCCAGCAGGGAGGACCGGAGCACAGATACGCAGTATTTT.

This chain connects TRBV27 to TRBJ1-5, with 8 bases matching TRBD1. Germline assignment: CDR1 MNHEY and CDR2 SMNVEV (reference sequence). The ends lost 5 bases at V and 1 base at J; junction bases unmatched: 16. The CDR3 covers 19 residues. Here the CDR3 reads CASSPRMTGDVGSNQPQHF. The CDR3 bases are TGTGCCAGCAGTCCTCGTATGACAGGGGACGTTGGAAGCAATCAGCCCCAGCATTTT.

This sequence joins TRBV5-4 and TRBJ1-4; tentative D call: TRBD1 (6 bases). The CDR3 sequence is 15 residues long. Trimming took off 0 bases at V and 7 bases at J, with 13 bases between the two ends. Looked up from germline, CDR1 is SGHNT and CDR2 is YYREEE (reference sequence). The CDR3 spells CASSLGSGRGEKLFF. The CDR3 nucleotides are TGTGCCAGCAGCTTGGGGAGCGGCAGGGGTGAAAAACTGTTTTTT.

The chain couples TRBV28 to TRBJ2-5; the D gene is possibly TRBD1 (6 bases). The tail of the sequence fits TRBJ2-7 better, so the J call may be wrong. Germline lookup yields CDR1 MDHEN and CDR2 SYDVKM. The length of the CDR3 is 14 residues. The CDR3 spells CASSLKQGSYEQYF. In DNA, the CDR3 is TGTGCCAGCAGTTTGAAACAGGGCTCCTACGAGCAGTACTTC.

V is TRBV28 and J is TRBJ2-1, with 9 bases lining up with TRBD2. The germline V gene encodes CDR1 MDHEN and CDR2 SYDVKM. The J segment lost 2 bases and the V segment lost 7 bases, leaving 15 bases of the junction unmatched. There are 18 residues in the CDR3. The DNA for the CDR3 is TGTGCCAGCATCATTCGGGTTGGGGCGGGAGGGCCCTACAATGAGCAGTTCTTC. Translating gives CASIIRVGAGGPYNEQFF.